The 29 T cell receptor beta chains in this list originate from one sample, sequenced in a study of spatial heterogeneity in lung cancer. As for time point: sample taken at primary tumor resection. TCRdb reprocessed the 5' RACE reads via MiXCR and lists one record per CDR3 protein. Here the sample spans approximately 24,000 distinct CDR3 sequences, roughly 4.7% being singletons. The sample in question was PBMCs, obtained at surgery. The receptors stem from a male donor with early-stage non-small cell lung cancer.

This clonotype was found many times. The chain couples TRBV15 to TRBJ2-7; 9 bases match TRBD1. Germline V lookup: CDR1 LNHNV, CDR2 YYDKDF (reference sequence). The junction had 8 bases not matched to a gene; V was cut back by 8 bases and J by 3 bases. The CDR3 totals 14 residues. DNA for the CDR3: TGTGCCACCCCCCTCTGGGACAGGGACTACGAGCAGTACTTC. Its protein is CATPLWDRDYEQYF.

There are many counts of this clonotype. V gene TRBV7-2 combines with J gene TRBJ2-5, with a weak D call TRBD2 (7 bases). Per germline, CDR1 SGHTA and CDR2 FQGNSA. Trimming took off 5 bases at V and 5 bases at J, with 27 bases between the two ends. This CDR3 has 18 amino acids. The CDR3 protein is CASSLTAKGGRSSETQYF. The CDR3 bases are TGTGCCAGCAGCCTAACGGCAAAGGGGGGGAGAAGCTCCGAGACCCAGTACTTC. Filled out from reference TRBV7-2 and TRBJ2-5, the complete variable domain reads GAGVSQSPSNKVTEKGKDVELRCDPISGHTALYWYRQSLGQGLEFLIYFQGNSAPDKSGLPSDRFSAERTGGSVSTLTIQRTQQEDSAVYLCASSLTAKGGRSSETQYFGPGTRLLVL.

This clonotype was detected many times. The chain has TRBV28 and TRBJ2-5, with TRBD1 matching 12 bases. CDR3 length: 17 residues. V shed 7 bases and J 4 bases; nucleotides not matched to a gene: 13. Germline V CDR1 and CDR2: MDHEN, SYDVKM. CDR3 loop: CASIPPPGQGASETQYF. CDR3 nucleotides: TGTGCCAGCATACCTCCGCCGGGACAGGGGGCTTCAGAGACCCAGTACTTC.

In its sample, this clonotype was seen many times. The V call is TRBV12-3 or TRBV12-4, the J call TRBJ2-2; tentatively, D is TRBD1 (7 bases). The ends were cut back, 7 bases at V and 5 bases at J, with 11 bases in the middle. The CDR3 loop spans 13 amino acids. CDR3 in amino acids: CASTRGVTGELFF. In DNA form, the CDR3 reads TGTGCCAGCACCAGGGGGGTTACCGGGGAGCTGTTTTTT.

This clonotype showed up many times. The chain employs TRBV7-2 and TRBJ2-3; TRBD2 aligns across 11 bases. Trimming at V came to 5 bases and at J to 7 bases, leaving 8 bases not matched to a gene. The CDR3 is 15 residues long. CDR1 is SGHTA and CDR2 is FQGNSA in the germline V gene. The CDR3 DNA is TGTGCCAGCAGCCGAGAGGGACTAGCGGCGAATACGCAGTATTTT. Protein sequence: CASSREGLAANTQYF.

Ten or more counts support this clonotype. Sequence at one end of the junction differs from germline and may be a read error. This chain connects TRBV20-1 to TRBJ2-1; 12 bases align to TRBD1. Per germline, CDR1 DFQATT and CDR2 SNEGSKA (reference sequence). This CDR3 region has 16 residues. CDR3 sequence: CSARGSGTGGYNEQFF. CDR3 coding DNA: TGCAGTGCCAGAGGGTCAGGGACAGGGGGCTATAATGAGCAGTTCTTC.

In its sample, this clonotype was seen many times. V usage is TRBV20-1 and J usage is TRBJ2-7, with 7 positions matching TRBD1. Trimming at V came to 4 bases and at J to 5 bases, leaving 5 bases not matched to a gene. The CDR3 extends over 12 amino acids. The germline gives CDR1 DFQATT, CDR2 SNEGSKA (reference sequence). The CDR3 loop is CSATRQGNEQYF. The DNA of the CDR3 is TGCAGTGCTACAAGACAGGGTAACGAGCAGTACTTC.

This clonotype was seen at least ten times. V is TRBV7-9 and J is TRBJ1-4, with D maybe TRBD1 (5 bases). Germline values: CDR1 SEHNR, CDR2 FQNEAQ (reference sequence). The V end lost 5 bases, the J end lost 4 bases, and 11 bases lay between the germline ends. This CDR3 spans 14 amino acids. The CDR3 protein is CASSAGAVNEKLFF. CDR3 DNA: TGTGCCAGCAGCGCCGGGGCAGTTAATGAAAAACTGTTTTTT. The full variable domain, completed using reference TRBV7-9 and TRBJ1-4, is DTGVSQNPRHKITKRGQNVTFRCDPISEHNRLYWYRQTLGQGPEFLTYFQNEAQLEKSRLLSDRFSAERPKGSFSTLEIQRTEQGDSAMYLCASSAGAVNEKLFFGSGTQLSVL.

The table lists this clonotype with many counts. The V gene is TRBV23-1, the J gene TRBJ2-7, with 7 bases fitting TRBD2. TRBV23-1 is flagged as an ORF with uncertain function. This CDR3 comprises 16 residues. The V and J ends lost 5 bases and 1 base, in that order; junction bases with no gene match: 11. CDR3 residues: CASSSKPGLPSYEQYF. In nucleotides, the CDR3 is TGCGCCAGCAGTTCCAAACCGGGACTACCTTCCTACGAGCAGTACTTC.

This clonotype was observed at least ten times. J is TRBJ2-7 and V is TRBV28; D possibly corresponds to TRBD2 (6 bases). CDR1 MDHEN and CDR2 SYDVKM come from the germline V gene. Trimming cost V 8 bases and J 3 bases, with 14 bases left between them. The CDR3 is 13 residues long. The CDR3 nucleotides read TGTGCCAGCCGAACTACGGGGGTCTACGAGCAGTACTTC. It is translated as CASRTTGVYEQYF. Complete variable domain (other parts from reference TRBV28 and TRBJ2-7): DVKVTQSSRYLVKRTGEKVFLECVQDMDHENMFWYRQDPGLGLRLIYFSYDVKMKEKGDIPEGYSVSREKKERFSLILESASTNQTSMYLCASRTTGVYEQYFGPGTRLTVT.

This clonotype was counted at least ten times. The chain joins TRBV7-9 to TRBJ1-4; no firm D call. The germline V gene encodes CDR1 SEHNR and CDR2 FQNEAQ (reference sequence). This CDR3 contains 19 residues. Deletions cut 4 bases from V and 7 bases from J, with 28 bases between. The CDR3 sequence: CASSSATSVAGWWGEKLFF. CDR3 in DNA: TGTGCCAGCAGCTCCGCAACCTCCGTCGCGGGCTGGTGGGGTGAAAAACTGTTTTTT.

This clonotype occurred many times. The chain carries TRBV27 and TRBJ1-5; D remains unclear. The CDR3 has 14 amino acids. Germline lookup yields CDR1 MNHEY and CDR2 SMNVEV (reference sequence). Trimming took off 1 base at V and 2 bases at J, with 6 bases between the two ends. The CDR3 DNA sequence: TGTGCCAGCAGTTTATATAATGGCAATCAGCCCCAGCATTTT. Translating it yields CASSLYNGNQPQHF.

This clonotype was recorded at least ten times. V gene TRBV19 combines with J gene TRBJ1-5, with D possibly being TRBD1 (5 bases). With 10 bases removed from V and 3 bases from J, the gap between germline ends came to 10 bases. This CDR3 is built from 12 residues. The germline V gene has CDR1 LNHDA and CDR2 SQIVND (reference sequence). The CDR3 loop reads CATRQLNQPQHF. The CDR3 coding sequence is TGTGCCACCCGACAGCTCAATCAGCCCCAGCATTTT.

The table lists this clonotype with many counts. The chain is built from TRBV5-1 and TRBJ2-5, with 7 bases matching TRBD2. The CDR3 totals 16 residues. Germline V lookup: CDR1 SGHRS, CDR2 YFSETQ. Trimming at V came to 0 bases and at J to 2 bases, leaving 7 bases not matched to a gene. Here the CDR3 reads CASSLAGGGKQETQYF. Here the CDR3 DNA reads TGCGCCAGCAGCTTGGCGGGGGGAGGCAAGCAAGAGACCCAGTACTTC.

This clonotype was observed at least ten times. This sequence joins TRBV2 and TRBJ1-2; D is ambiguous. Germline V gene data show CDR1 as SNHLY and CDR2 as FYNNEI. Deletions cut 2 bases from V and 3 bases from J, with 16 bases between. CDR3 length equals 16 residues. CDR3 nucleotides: TGTGCCAGCAGTGAAAATCTCTCCGCGGAACACTATGGCTACACCTTC. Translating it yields CASSENLSAEHYGYTF.

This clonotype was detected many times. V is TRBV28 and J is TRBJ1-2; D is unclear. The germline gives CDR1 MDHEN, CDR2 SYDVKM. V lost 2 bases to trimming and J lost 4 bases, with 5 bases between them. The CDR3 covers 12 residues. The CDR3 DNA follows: TGTGCCAGCAGTTTAGGCAGCTATGGCTACACCTTC. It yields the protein CASSLGSYGYTF.

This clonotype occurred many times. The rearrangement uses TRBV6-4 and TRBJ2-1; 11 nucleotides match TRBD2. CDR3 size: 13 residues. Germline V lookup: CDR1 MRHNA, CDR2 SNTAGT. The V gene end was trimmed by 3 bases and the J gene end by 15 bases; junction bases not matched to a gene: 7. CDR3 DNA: TGTGCCAGCAGTGAAGAGACTAGCGGGGAAATGTTCTTC. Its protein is CASSEETSGEMFF.

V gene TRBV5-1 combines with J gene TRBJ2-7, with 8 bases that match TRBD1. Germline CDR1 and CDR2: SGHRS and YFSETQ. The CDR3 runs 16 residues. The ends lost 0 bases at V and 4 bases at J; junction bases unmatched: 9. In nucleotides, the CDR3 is TGCGCCAGCAGCTTGGCCGGTCCAGGGGGCGTTTACGAGCAGTACTTC. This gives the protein CASSLAGPGGVYEQYF.

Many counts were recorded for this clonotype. The CDR3 region is CASSLAVAGELFF. CDR3 in DNA: TGTGCCAGCAGCTTAGCGGTAGCCGGGGAGCTGTTTTTT. The chain has TRBV7-2 and TRBJ2-2; D unclear. CDR1 SGHTA and CDR2 FQGNSA come from the germline V gene. Trimming shortened V by 0 bases and J by 6 bases, and 5 bases separated the two germline ends. This CDR3 is built from 13 residues.

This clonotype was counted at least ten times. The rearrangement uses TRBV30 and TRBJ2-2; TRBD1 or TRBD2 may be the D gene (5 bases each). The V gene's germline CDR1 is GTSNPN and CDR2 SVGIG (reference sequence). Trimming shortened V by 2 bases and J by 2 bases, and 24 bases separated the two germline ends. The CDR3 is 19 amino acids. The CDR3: CAWSLFGALGTPNTGELFF. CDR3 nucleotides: TGTGCCTGGAGTCTTTTTGGTGCCCTTGGGACCCCAAACACCGGGGAGCTGTTTTTT.

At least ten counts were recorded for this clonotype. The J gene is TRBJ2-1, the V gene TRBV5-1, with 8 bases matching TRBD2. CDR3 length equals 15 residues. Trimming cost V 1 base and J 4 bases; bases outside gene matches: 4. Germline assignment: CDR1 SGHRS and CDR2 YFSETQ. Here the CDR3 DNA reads TGCGCCAGCAGCTTGAGTGCTAGCGGGTACAATGAGCAGTTCTTC. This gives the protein CASSLSASGYNEQFF. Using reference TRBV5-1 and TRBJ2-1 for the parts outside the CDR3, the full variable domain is KAGVTQTPRYLIKTRGQQVTLSCSPISGHRSVSWYQQTPGQGLQFLFEYFSETQRNKGNFPGRFSGRQFSNSRSEMNVSTLELGDSALYLCASSLSASGYNEQFFGPGTRLTVL.

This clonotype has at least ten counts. Written as DNA, the CDR3 is TGTGCCAGCAGTCGAGGAGACAGGGTTTACGAGCAGTACTTC. It is translated as CASSRGDRVYEQYF. The chain uses TRBV28 and TRBJ2-7; the match to TRBD1 covers 7 bases. Trimming took 5 bases from V and 4 from J; bases not matched to a gene: 8. The CDR3 has 14 residues. Per germline, CDR1 MDHEN and CDR2 SYDVKM.

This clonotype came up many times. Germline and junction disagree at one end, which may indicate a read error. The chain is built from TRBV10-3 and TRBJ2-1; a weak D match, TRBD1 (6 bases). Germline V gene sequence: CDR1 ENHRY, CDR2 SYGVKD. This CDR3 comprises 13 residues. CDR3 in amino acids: CAINEGVRGEQFF. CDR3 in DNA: TGTGCCATCAATGAGGGGGTGAGGGGTGAGCAGTTCTTC.

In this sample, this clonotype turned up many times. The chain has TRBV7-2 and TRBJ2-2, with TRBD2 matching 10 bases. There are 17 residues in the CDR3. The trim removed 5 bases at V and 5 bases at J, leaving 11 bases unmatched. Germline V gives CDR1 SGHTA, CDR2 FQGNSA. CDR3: CASSASPSGGRTGELFF. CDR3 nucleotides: TGTGCCAGCAGCGCGTCCCCTAGCGGGGGCCGAACCGGGGAGCTGTTTTTT.

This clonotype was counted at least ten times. The CDR3 reads CASSYSPPSGGRVIGELFF. DNA for the CDR3: TGTGCCAGCAGTTACTCCCCCCCGAGCGGGGGCCGCGTTATCGGGGAGCTGTTTTTT. The rearrangement uses TRBV6-5 and TRBJ2-2, with 8 bases identical to TRBD2. The V gene's germline CDR1 is MNHEY and CDR2 SVGAGI. CDR3 size: 19 residues. Losses at the gene ends were 0 bases for V and 7 bases for J; bases not matched to a gene: 16.

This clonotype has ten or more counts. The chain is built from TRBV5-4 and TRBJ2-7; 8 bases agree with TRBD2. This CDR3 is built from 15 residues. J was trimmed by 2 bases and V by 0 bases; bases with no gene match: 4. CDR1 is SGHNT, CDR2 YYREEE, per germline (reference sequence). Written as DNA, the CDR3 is TGTGCCAGCAGCTTGGATGTAGCGGGACCCTACGAGCAGTACTTC. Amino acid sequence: CASSLDVAGPYEQYF.

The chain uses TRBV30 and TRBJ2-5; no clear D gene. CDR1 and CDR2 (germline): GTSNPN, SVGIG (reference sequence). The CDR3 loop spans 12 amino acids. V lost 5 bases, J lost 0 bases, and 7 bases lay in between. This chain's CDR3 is CAWQRDQETQYF. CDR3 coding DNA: TGTGCCTGGCAACGGGACCAAGAGACCCAGTACTTC.

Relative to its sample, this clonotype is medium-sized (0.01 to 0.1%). CDR3 coding DNA: TGCAGTGCTAGTGACATCGGGGCGAACCAAGAGACCCAGTACTTC. It is translated as CSASDIGANQETQYF. This chain joins TRBV20-1 and TRBJ2-5; D is tentatively TRBD1 or TRBD2 (5 bases each). The V gene lost 3 bases and the J gene lost 0 bases, with 14 bases spanning the gap. Germline V CDR1 and CDR2: DFQATT, SNEGSKA (reference sequence). This CDR3 region has 15 residues.

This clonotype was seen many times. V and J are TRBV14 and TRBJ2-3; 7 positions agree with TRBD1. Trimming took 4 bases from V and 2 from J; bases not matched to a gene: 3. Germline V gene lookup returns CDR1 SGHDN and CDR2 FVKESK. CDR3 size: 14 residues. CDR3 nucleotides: TGTGCCAGCAGCCCAAGGGGGCTCACAGATACGCAGTATTTT. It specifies CASSPRGLTDTQYF.